The T cell receptor beta chain described here comes from a study of blood T cell repertoires in COVID-19. Study details: Acute and convalescent COVID-19 specimens originated in the United States, Italy and Spain. PBMCs, B-cell-depleted T cells, or T cells provided the cDNA or gDNA that made up the material.

Participant age was roughly 18 to 90 years, and participants resided in roughly 24 US areas. The repertoire was sequenced with immunoSEQ multiplex PCR; TCRdb's copy has only in-frame clones and lacks some. Among some 200,000 clones, about nine tenths were seen once, and the ten largest hold under 4%. V gave up 1 base and J gave up 8 bases; unmatched junction bases: 6. CDR3 length equals 15 residues. Looked up from germline, CDR1 is SGHTA and CDR2 is FQGTGA. The TCR was taken from a woman in her 40s with acute COVID-19. The J gene is TRBJ2-1, the V gene TRBV7-3, with 9 bases lining up with TRBD2. Sequenced material: PBMCs or T cells enriched from blood (not recorded which). The CDR3 bases are TGTGCCAGCAGCTTAAGAGCGGGGGGTTGGTATGAGCAGTTCTTC. Translation: CASSLRAGGWYEQFF.